These 27 T cell receptor beta chains originate from one sample sequenced in a study of molecular identifiers for immune sequencing clone quantification (dated by TCRdb to between 2018 and 2020). To prepare the library, PCR was applied. For sequencing, an Illumina HiSeq 4000 was employed. The public reads were reanalyzed by TCRdb: fastp trimming at Q25, MiXCR alignment, in-frame beta chains only. Under each unique CDR3 protein, matching rows form one entry showing the most common genes and DNA. This sample gives about 300,000 distinct CDR3 sequences in total; about 20% of them show up just once. The ten largest clones represent roughly 0.86% of the sample. The sequenced sample consisted of naive CD8+ T cells from blood, with Jurkat cell RNA spiked in. Per the publication, the cell subset or site label means: FACS-sorted CD8+CD4-CCR7+CD45RA+ naive T cells. The source of these receptors is a human donor in good health. Some libraries in this study had Jurkat cell RNA spiked in.

This clonotype was recorded at least ten times. This sequence joins TRBV27 and TRBJ1-1; D gene ambiguous. There are 13 residues in the CDR3. V lost 5 bases and J lost 4, with 11 bases in between. The germline V gene encodes CDR1 MNHEY and CDR2 SMNVEV (reference sequence). DNA of the CDR3: TGTGCCAGCAGTATAAACTTCCGCACTGAAGCTTTCTTT. This encodes CASSINFRTEAFF.

This clonotype was observed many times. The gene calls are TRBV4-3 and TRBJ1-5, with a possible D match to TRBD1 (6 bases). V was pared by 0 bases and J by 7 bases, with 13 bases between. The CDR3 is made up of 15 amino acids. The germline V gene encodes CDR1 LGHNA and CDR2 YSLEER. The DNA for the CDR3 is TGCGCCAGCAGCCAAGATCGAGGAAGGGGGCAGCCCCAGCATTTT. Translated, it gives CASSQDRGRGQPQHF.

This clonotype appeared many times. The V call is TRBV27, the J call TRBJ1-1; tentatively, D is TRBD1 (5 bases). This CDR3 is 13 amino acids long. The V end lost 6 bases, the J end lost 5 bases, and 13 bases lay between the germline ends. Germline CDR1 MNHEY, CDR2 SMNVEV (reference sequence). The CDR3 loop is CASSLGARTEAFF. CDR3 sequence (DNA): TGTGCCAGCAGCTTAGGGGCCCGTACTGAAGCTTTCTTT.

This clonotype was observed a handful of times. The CDR3: CASSSDREDGYTF. In DNA, the CDR3 is TGTGCCAGCAGTTCGGACAGGGAGGATGGCTACACCTTC. This sequence joins TRBV27 and TRBJ1-2, with 8 bases aligning to TRBD1. V lost 4 bases, J lost 6 bases, and 4 bases stayed unmatched. Germline V gene sequence: CDR1 MNHEY, CDR2 SMNVEV (reference sequence). This CDR3 spans 13 amino acids.

Regarding this clonotype: Given a much more abundant clone one base away, this may be a read error. J is TRBJ1-2 and V is TRBV29-1, with 7 bases identical to TRBD1. The J segment lost 9 bases and the V segment lost 4 bases, leaving 8 bases of the junction unmatched. The CDR3 is 12 residues long. Germline CDR1 reads SQVTM; CDR2 reads ANQGSEA. CDR3 nucleotide sequence: TGCAGCGTTGTACAGGGGACGTACAGCTACACCTTC. Translation: CSVVQGTYSYTF.

This clonotype was observed at least ten times. One junction end does not reproduce the germline sequence, and a read error may be involved. This CDR3 reads CASSLEAENIQYF. As DNA, the CDR3 is TGTGCCAGCAGCTTGGAAGCCGAAAACATTCAGTACTTC. The rearrangement joins TRBV5-4 to TRBJ2-4; D is unresolved. The CDR3 contains 13 residues. The germline gives CDR1 SGHNT, CDR2 YYREEE (reference sequence).

The rearrangement uses TRBV27 and TRBJ2-3, with D possibly called TRBD1 or TRBD2 (5 bases each). V lost 0 bases and J lost 2, with 12 bases in between. Germline-derived CDR1 and CDR2 are MNHEY and SMNVEV (reference sequence). The length of the CDR3 is 16 residues. This CDR3 reads CASSLSGDPYTDTQYF. Written as DNA, the CDR3 is TGTGCCAGCAGTTTATCAGGGGACCCCTACACAGATACGCAGTATTTT.

The chain uses TRBV11-2 and TRBJ2-3; tentative D call: TRBD1 (5 bases). Germline values: CDR1 SGHAT, CDR2 FQNNGV. V was shortened by 7 bases and J by 5 bases, with 22 bases between the two germline ends. This CDR3 comprises 16 residues. The CDR3 DNA reads TGTGCCAGCACCTTCTCTGTTACGCCAGGGCAAGATACGCAGTATTTT. The encoded protein is CASTFSVTPGQDTQYF. The whole variable domain, remainder taken from reference TRBV11-2 and TRBJ2-3, is EAGVAQSPRYKIIEKRQSVAFWCNPISGHATLYWYQQILGQGPKLLIQFQNNGVVDDSQLPKDRFSAERLKGVDSTLKIQPAKLEDSAVYLCASTFSVTPGQDTQYFGPGTRLTVL.

Note on this clonotype: A much larger clone lies a single base off, so this may be a read error. The chain couples TRBV5-1 to TRBJ1-4; the D gene is possibly TRBD1 (6 bases). The CDR3 extends over 18 amino acids. Germline V gene data show CDR1 as SGHRS and CDR2 as YFSETQ. Trimming cost V 4 bases and J 3 bases, with 22 bases left between them. This CDR3 reads CASSPQSRQVAANEKLFF. The CDR3 DNA reads as TGCGCCAGCAGCCCCCAATCCCGACAGGTAGCAGCTAATGAAAAACTGTTTTTT.

This clonotype showed up many times. The V call is TRBV6-1, the J call TRBJ2-7, with unresolved D. Looked up from germline, CDR1 is MNHNS and CDR2 is SASEGT. The V gene lost 5 bases and the J gene lost 2 bases, with 13 bases spanning the gap. The CDR3 spans 14 residues. The CDR3 DNA sequence: TGTGCCAGCAGTTATGGAAAATCCGCCTACGAGCAGTACTTC. Amino acids: CASSYGKSAYEQYF.

As for this clonotype: Germline is not matched at one junction end, which may reflect a read error. J is TRBJ2-1 and V is TRBV11-3; D is tentatively TRBD1 or TRBD2 (5 bases each). CDR1 SGHNT and CDR2 YENEEA come from the germline V gene. This CDR3 comprises 13 residues. The DNA for the CDR3 is TGTGCCAGCAGCCCCCGACAGCCCGGGGAGCAGTCCTTC. This encodes CASSPRQPGEQSF.

This clonotype was observed at least ten times. This chain uses TRBV27 with TRBJ2-7; D unresolved. Looked up from germline, CDR1 is MNHEY and CDR2 is SMNVEV (reference sequence). V gave up 0 bases and J gave up 5 bases, with 8 bases separating them. The CDR3 is 13 amino acids. CDR3 in DNA: TGTGCCAGCAGTTTATCGATGGCTGACGAGCAGTACTTC. Its translation: CASSLSMADEQYF.

This clonotype has ten or more counts. This chain connects TRBV12-3 or TRBV12-4 to TRBJ2-5, with 8 bases that match TRBD1. With V trimmed by 8 bases and J by 1 base, 6 bases remained unmatched. This CDR3 is built from 14 residues. CDR3 protein: CASGDGTGQETQYF. The DNA for the CDR3 is TGTGCCAGCGGAGACGGGACAGGCCAAGAGACCCAGTACTTC.

This chain joins TRBV27 and TRBJ2-7; 8 bases are shared with TRBD1. The V gene end was trimmed by 2 bases and the J gene end by 7 bases; junction bases not matched to a gene: 4. Germline CDR1 is MNHEY and CDR2 is SMNVEV (reference sequence). This CDR3 is built from 13 residues. CDR3 nucleotide sequence: TGTGCCAGCAGTTTAGTCAGGGGGCAAGAGCAGTACTTC. Its translation: CASSLVRGQEQYF.

This clonotype occurred many times. At one end, the junction sequence differs from germline, possibly due to a read error. The chain has TRBV4-3 and TRBJ2-7; D might be TRBD2 (5 bases). CDR3 size: 13 residues. The germline gives CDR1 LGHNA, CDR2 YSLEER. This chain's CDR3 is CASSQGSSYEQYF. In nucleotides, the CDR3 is TGTGCCAGCAGCCAAGGGAGCAGCTACGAGCAGTACTTC.

As for this clonotype: Germline is not matched at one junction end, which may reflect a read error. The CDR3 coding sequence is TGTGCCGGCAGGGAAGGACAGGCCTATGGCTACACCTTC. Encoded protein: CAGREGQAYGYTF. The chain combines TRBV27 with TRBJ1-2; the match to TRBD1 covers 7 bases. CDR1 MNHEY and CDR2 SMNVEV come from the germline V gene (reference sequence). The CDR3 length is 13 residues.

Many counts were recorded for this clonotype. The chain joins TRBV5-4 to TRBJ2-7; weak D call: TRBD1 (5 bases). Per germline, CDR1 SGHNT and CDR2 YYREEE (reference sequence). The CDR3 runs to 13 residues. V was shortened by 4 bases and J by 1 base, with 9 bases between the two germline ends. The CDR3 DNA reads TGTGCCAGCAGCGAGCCAGGGTCCTACGAGCAGTACTTC. Its protein product is CASSEPGSYEQYF.

A note on this clonotype: A much larger clone sits a single nucleotide away, making a read error possible. J is TRBJ2-7 and V is TRBV5-5, with TRBD1 matching over 7 bases. The CDR3 consists of 13 residues. CDR1 and CDR2 (germline): SGHKS, YYEKEE (reference sequence). Trimming removed 6 bases from V and 5 bases from J; junction bases left unmatched: 8. CDR3 in amino acids: CASILGGWDEQYF. In DNA, the CDR3 is TGTGCCAGCATCTTAGGGGGCTGGGACGAGCAGTACTTC.

About this clonotype itself: The missing conserved phenylalanine or tryptophan at the end of this CDR3 makes a read error likely. This chain uses TRBV13 with TRBJ2-7, with 11 positions matching TRBD2. Germline loops: CDR1 PRHDT, CDR2 FYEKMQ (reference sequence). CDR3 length: 15 residues. The junction had 5 bases not matched to a gene; V was cut back by 3 bases and J by 4 bases. CDR3 residues: CASSFRLAGKYEQYS. CDR3 bases: TGTGCCAGCAGCTTTAGACTAGCGGGAAAGTACGAGCAGTACTCC.

This clonotype was seen only a few times. This chain joins TRBV25-1 and TRBJ2-1; 9 bases are a match to TRBD2. Losses at the gene ends were 6 bases for V and 5 bases for J; bases not matched to a gene: 2. The germline CDR1 and CDR2 sequences are MGHDK and SYGVNS. The CDR3 sequence is 13 residues long. The CDR3 loop is CASRTSGNNEQFF. Written as DNA, the CDR3 is TGTGCCAGCAGGACTAGCGGAAACAATGAGCAGTTCTTC.

This clonotype was seen a few times. V and J are TRBV4-3 and TRBJ2-1, with 7 positions matching TRBD1. J lost 4 bases, V lost 4 bases, and 7 bases had no gene match. The CDR3 sequence is 15 residues long. Germline V gene sequence: CDR1 LGHNA, CDR2 YSLEER. The DNA for the CDR3 is TGCGCCAGCAGCCTTAGACAGGGACCATACAATGAGCAGTTCTTC. Protein: CASSLRQGPYNEQFF.

As for this clonotype: A read error may be the cause here, since a much bigger clone is one base away. V gene TRBV5-6 combines with J gene TRBJ1-2, with D uncertain. Germline CDR1 SGHDT, CDR2 YYEEEE. Trimming shortened V by 3 bases and J by 8 bases, and 8 bases separated the two germline ends. The CDR3 covers 11 residues. This CDR3 reads CASSSYEGYTF. The CDR3 nucleotides read TGTGCCAGCAGCTCGTATGAGGGCTACACCTTC.

The V call is TRBV28, the J call TRBJ2-5, with D hard to call. This CDR3 region has 16 residues. V gave up 6 bases and J gave up 1 base, with 18 bases separating them. Germline V gene lookup returns CDR1 MDHEN and CDR2 SYDVKM. The CDR3 region is CASSSNPDDPQETQYF. Written as DNA, the CDR3 is TGTGCCAGCAGCTCGAACCCTGACGATCCCCAAGAGACCCAGTACTTC.

As for this clonotype: A much more abundant neighbour one base away suggests this may be a read error. The chain links TRBV6-5 to TRBJ2-2, with 8 nucleotides matching TRBD2. CDR1 MNHEY and CDR2 SVGAGI come from the germline V gene. The CDR3 contains 15 residues. The CDR3 coding sequence is TGTGCCAGCAGTTACTCGACGGGGGGGCCCGGGGAGCCGTTTTTT. Translation: CASSYSTGGPGEPFF.

Remarks on this clonotype: Since a much larger clone is just one base distant, this may be a read error. The chain has TRBV7-2 and TRBJ2-1, with 10 bases fitting TRBD2. This CDR3 region has 17 residues. Germline V gene sequence: CDR1 SGHTA, CDR2 FQGNSA. Trimming cost V 8 bases and J 1 base; bases outside gene matches: 11. The CDR3 region has the DNA TGTGCCAGCGGCACCGCGTCTAGCGGGAGTTCCTACAATGAGCAGTTCTTC. Protein product: CASGTASSGSSYNEQFF.

On this clonotype: This may be a read error: a much more frequent sequence differs by one nucleotide. This chain links TRBV4-2 with TRBJ2-1, with D tentatively TRBD1 or TRBD2 (5 bases each). CDR3 length: 16 residues. Germline assignment: CDR1 LGHNA and CDR2 YNFKEQ. As DNA, the CDR3 is TGTGCCGGCAGCCAAGACGAGGGGACCTCCTACAATGAGCAGTTCTTC. This encodes CAGSQDEGTSYNEQFF.

This clonotype was recorded many times. The rearrangement joins TRBV7-9 to TRBJ2-3, with D unresolved. This CDR3 has 12 amino acids. Between the trimmed V and J ends, which lost 5 bases and 5 bases, there was a span of 8 bases. Germline V gene sequence: CDR1 SEHNR, CDR2 FQNEAQ (reference sequence). In DNA form, the CDR3 reads TGTGCCAGCAGCGCCCCTATAGATACGCAGTATTTT. This translates into CASSAPIDTQYF.